These T cell receptor beta chains were read from a single sample in a study of post-analysis software for immune sequencing data. Via MiXCR, TCRdb re-called the PCR reads, giving one row per CDR3 protein. The sample holds 600,000 to 700,000 distinct CDR3 sequences; 59% are singletons and the top ten take approximately 11%. The sequencing sample was made of blood. The receptors were sampled from a girl aged 2-10 years with multiple sclerosis. CDR3s include the opening cysteine and the closing phenylalanine or tryptophan. D genes are given only for firm matches. Clone sizes are given selectively: once, few, many, or a class where the clone is expanded.

>TRBV11-2|16|.|.|TRBJ1-1
TGTGCCAGCAGCTTAGGGTCATGGGGCAGGAACACTGAAGCTTTCTTT
CASSLGSWGRNTEAFF
>TRBV10-1|15|TRBD1|few|TRBJ2-1
TGCGCCAGCAGTGAGTCCCGGGACAGTTACAATGAGCAGTTCTTC
CASSESRDSYNEQFF
>TRBV19|15|TRBD2|.|TRBJ2-1
TGTGCCAGTACAAACGGACTAGCGGCCTACAATGAGCAGTTCTTC
CASTNGLAAYNEQFF
>TRBV7-2|14|.|.|TRBJ1-1
TGTGCCAGCAGTCGGACTGGGGGGCCCGCCGAAGCTTTCTTT
CASSRTGGPAEAFF
>TRBV7-2|13|.|.|TRBJ2-3
TGTGCCAGCAGCTTAGGATGGAAAGATACGCAGTATTTT
CASSLGWKDTQYF
>TRBV7-8|17|TRBD1|.|TRBJ1-2
TGTGCCAGCAGCCCCCTAGGAGAGGAACAGGGGCCATCTGGCTACACCTTC
CASSPLGEEQGPSGYTF
>TRBV20-1|15|TRBD1|.|TRBJ2-5
TGCAGTGCTAGGGCCCTCGGACAGGTACAAGAGACCCAGTACTTC
CSARALGQVQETQYF
>TRBV12-3/TRBV12-4|15|.|.|TRBJ2-7
TGTGCCAGCAGGCCTCGAAGGACGGAGGACTACGAGCAGTACTTC
CASRPRRTEDYEQYF
>TRBV20-1|13|.|.|TRBJ1-2
TGCAGTGCTAGAGATCCAGTGACAGGTGGCTACACCTTC
CSARDPVTGGYTF
>TRBV7-2|15|.|once|TRBJ2-1
TGTGCCAGCAGCTTATGGAAGGGTCGACACAATGAGCAGTTCTTC
CASSLWKGRHNEQFF
>TRBV9|14|.|.|TRBJ2-3
TGTGCCAGCAGCGTCCGAGGGGAGGTGGATACACAGTATTTT
CASSVRGEVDTQYF
>TRBV7-9|19|TRBD2|.|TRBJ2-5
TGTGCCAGCAGCCTATCCCCCGCGGGGACTAGCGGGAGCGGAGAGACCCAGTACTTC
CASSLSPAGTSGSGETQYF
>TRBV5-1|14|TRBD1|.|TRBJ1-1
TGCGCCAGCAGCTTACCGGGACAGTACACTGAAGCTTTCTTT
CASSLPGQYTEAFF
>TRBV3-1|19|TRBD2|.|TRBJ2-7
TGTGCCAGCAGCCAAGATAGGGGTTGGGCTAGCGGGAGTTCCTACGAGCAGTACTTC
CASSQDRGWASGSSYEQYF
>TRBV5-1|14|TRBD2|few|TRBJ2-5
TGCGCCAGCAGCTTGTGGGGGGGCCAAGAGACCCAGTACTTC
CASSLWGGQETQYF
>TRBV7-2|12|.|.|TRBJ2-1
TGTGCCAGCAGCCCCCGACAATATGAGCAGTTCTTC
CASSPRQYEQFF
>TRBV19|13|.|once|TRBJ2-1
TGTGCCAGTAGTCCGACCCCTGAGGTTGAGCAGTTCTTC
CASSPTPEVEQFF
>TRBV10-2|13|TRBD1|.|TRBJ2-7
TGCGCCACCGAAGACAGGGGTTACTACGAGCAGTACTTC
CATEDRGYYEQYF
>TRBV5-1|15|TRBD1|.|TRBJ1-2
TGCGCCAGCAGCTTGGCACAGGGGGCAGGCTATGGCTACACCTTC
CASSLAQGAGYGYTF